The 20 T cell receptor beta chains below come from one sample, sequenced in a study of identical twins' blood T cells (dated by TCRdb to the early 2010s). To prepare the library, 5' RACE was applied. Reads for this sample came from an Illumina Genome Analyzer IIx. TCRdb reran the public reads through fastp at Q25 and MiXCR, keeping productive beta chains. Under each unique CDR3 protein, matching rows form one entry showing the most common genes and DNA. Present in this sample are 300,000 to 450,000 distinct CDR3 sequences, under 30% of which were seen just once. The top ten clones comprise about 6% of the sample. The material sequenced was PBMCs. The receptors were gathered from a woman aged 18 to 50 in good health.

The J gene is TRBJ1-1, the V gene TRBV14, with D maybe TRBD1 (6 bases). The CDR3 covers 16 residues. Looked up from germline, CDR1 is SGHDN and CDR2 is FVKESK. Trimming removed 3 bases at V and 0 bases at J, with 14 bases between. CDR3 DNA sequence: TGTGCCAGCAGCCACGCACTCTGGGGGCTGAACACTGAAGCTTTCTTT. Its protein product is CASSHALWGLNTEAFF.

This clonotype has more than one count but fewer than ten. The rearrangement links TRBV10-3 to TRBJ2-1; no definite D call. The V gene lost 10 bases and the J gene lost 0 bases, with 10 bases spanning the gap. Germline V gives CDR1 ENHRY, CDR2 SYGVKD. The CDR3 is 13 amino acids. The CDR3 DNA follows: TGTGCCAGCACTCCGAGCTCCTACAATGAGCAGTTCTTC. Its protein product is CASTPSSYNEQFF.

The chain employs TRBV6-5 and TRBJ1-1; tentative D call: TRBD1 (6 bases). The CDR3 has 14 residues. Trimming took 6 bases from V and 1 from J, leaving 12 bases between them. In germline, CDR1 is MNHEY, CDR2 SVGAGI. CDR3 residues: CASRRDTGNTEAFF. In DNA, the CDR3 is TGTGCCAGCAGGAGGGACACAGGGAACACTGAAGCTTTCTTT.

The chain couples TRBV29-1 to TRBJ2-1, with TRBD2 identical over 10 bases. The CDR3 spans 14 residues. The J segment lost 5 bases and the V segment lost 7 bases, leaving 8 bases of the junction unmatched. Germline loops: CDR1 SQVTM, CDR2 ANQGSEA. The CDR3 DNA follows: TGCAGCGCCATGCTAGCGGGAGAACACAATGAGCAGTTCTTC. Residues: CSAMLAGEHNEQFF.

A remark on this clonotype: Since a much larger clone is just one base distant, this may be a read error. The chain combines TRBV7-2 with TRBJ2-1; 7 positions match TRBD2. The CDR3 length is 15 residues. Germline loops: CDR1 SGHTA, CDR2 FQGNSA. The CDR3 protein is CSSSSSGISYNEQFF. The CDR3 DNA follows: TGTTCCAGCAGCTCTAGCGGTATCTCCTACAATGAGCAGTTCTTC.

At least ten counts were recorded for this clonotype. The gene calls are TRBV11-1 and TRBJ1-1; no reliable D call. Germline V gene sequence: CDR1 SGHAT, CDR2 FQDESV (reference sequence). The CDR3 covers 13 residues. V lost 1 base, J lost 3 bases, and 6 bases lay in between. The CDR3 DNA reads TGTGCCAGCAGCTTAGGAAGCTACACTGAAGCTTTCTTT. It encodes CASSLGSYTEAFF.

V usage is TRBV6-2 or TRBV6-3 and J usage is TRBJ1-1, with D uncertain. Germline V gene sequence: CDR1 MNHEY, CDR2 SVGEGT. Trimming removed 2 bases at V and 1 base at J, with 5 bases between. This CDR3 comprises 13 residues. The CDR3 sequence is CASSYITNTEAFF. The CDR3 nucleotides read TGTGCCAGCAGTTACATCACGAACACTGAAGCTTTCTTT.

In this sample, this clonotype turned up a few times. The chain links TRBV13 to TRBJ2-1; the D gene could be TRBD1 or TRBD2 (5 bases each). Trimming removed 5 bases at V and 6 bases at J, with 17 bases between. CDR3 length: 15 residues. Per the germline V gene, CDR1 is PRHDT and CDR2 is FYEKMQ (reference sequence). The CDR3 reads CASSRTGPNLNEQFF. Here the CDR3 DNA reads TGTGCCAGCAGCAGGACGGGACCAAACCTCAATGAGCAGTTCTTC.

The sample holds many counts of this clonotype. The V and J genes are TRBV19 and TRBJ1-5, with D unclear. The CDR3 spans 12 residues. V was pared by 9 bases and J by 4 bases, with 10 bases between. CDR1 and CDR2 from the germline V gene are LNHDA and SQIVND (reference sequence). CDR3 DNA sequence: TGTGCCAGCAGAGGTACGAATCAGCCCCAGCATTTT. Its translation: CASRGTNQPQHF. Together with reference TRBV19 and TRBJ1-5, the CDR3 gives the full variable domain: DGGITQSPKYLFRKEGQNVTLSCEQNLNHDAMYWYRQDPGQGLRLIYYSQIVNDFQKGDIAEGYSVSREKKESFPLTVTSAQKNPTAFYLCASRGTNQPQHFGDGTRLSIL.

This clonotype was picked up a small number of times. This rearrangement joins TRBV20-1 to TRBJ1-5, with D maybe TRBD1 (5 bases). CDR3 length: 13 amino acids. Trimming removed 1 base at V and 5 bases at J, with 9 bases between. Per germline, CDR1 DFQATT and CDR2 SNEGSKA (reference sequence). Here the CDR3 reads CSARGGADQPQHF. The DNA of the CDR3 is TGCAGTGCTAGAGGGGGCGCAGATCAGCCCCAGCATTTT.

For this clonotype: Since a much larger clone is just one base distant, this may be a read error. V usage is TRBV7-8 and J usage is TRBJ2-2, with TRBD2 matching over 7 bases. The germline CDR1 and CDR2 sequences are SGHVS and FQNEAQ. The CDR3 runs to 16 residues. The CDR3 DNA is TGTGCCGGCAGCTCAACAAGCGGGGCTTATAGGGGGGAGCTGTTTTTT. It encodes CAGSSTSGAYRGELFF.

This clonotype has ten or more counts. The V and J genes are TRBV4-2 and TRBJ2-1; a possible D gene is TRBD1 (6 bases). The V gene's germline CDR1 is LGHNA and CDR2 YNFKEQ. This CDR3 is 15 amino acids long. V lost 2 bases to trimming and J lost 6 bases, with 14 bases between them. The CDR3 reads CASSQNPDSSNEQFF. The DNA for the CDR3 is TGTGCCAGCAGCCAAAATCCGGACAGCAGCAATGAGCAGTTCTTC.

The sample holds many counts of this clonotype. The J gene is TRBJ1-5, the V gene TRBV27, with no clear D. In germline, CDR1 is MNHEY, CDR2 SMNVEV (reference sequence). The length of the CDR3 is 14 residues. V lost 2 bases and J lost 3, with 8 bases in between. CDR3 in DNA: TGTGCCAGCAGTTTACGAGGGAACAATCAGCCCCAGCATTTT. It yields the protein CASSLRGNNQPQHF.

This rearrangement joins TRBV20-1 to TRBJ2-1; D possibly matches TRBD1 or TRBD2 (5 bases each). The CDR3 is 17 residues long. The V gene's germline CDR1 is DFQATT and CDR2 SNEGSKA (reference sequence). Trimming stripped 5 bases from V and 0 bases from J, with 20 bases between. The CDR3 reads CSALRDADYISYNEQFF. CDR3 coding DNA: TGCAGTGCTTTACGGGACGCGGATTACATCTCCTACAATGAGCAGTTCTTC.

This clonotype was seen a handful of times. J is TRBJ2-1 and V is TRBV27, with D hard to call. Germline CDR1 MNHEY, CDR2 SMNVEV (reference sequence). The CDR3 totals 14 residues. Trimming left V 0 bases short and J 7 bases short, with 10 bases between. CDR3 bases: TGTGCCAGCAGTTTATCGGGGATCGGGAATGAGCAGTTCTTC. This translates into CASSLSGIGNEQFF.

The chain couples TRBV19 to TRBJ2-5; possibly TRBD2 for D (5 bases). CDR3 length: 13 residues. With 6 bases removed from V and 5 bases from J, the gap between germline ends came to 13 bases. From germline, CDR1 is LNHDA and CDR2 SQIVND (reference sequence). The CDR3 here is CASSIRTGETQYF. In DNA form, the CDR3 reads TGTGCCAGTAGCATCCGTACGGGGGAGACCCAGTACTTC.

The rearrangement links TRBV12-3 or TRBV12-4 to TRBJ2-7; D gene unclear. V lost 0 bases and J 7 bases, leaving 10 bases between the germline ends. This CDR3 has 13 amino acids. The CDR3 coding sequence is TGTGCCAGCAGTTTAGCCCCAGGTCGAGAGCAGTACTTC. This encodes CASSLAPGREQYF.

The chain employs TRBV6-6 and TRBJ1-4; the match to TRBD1 covers 7 bases. Per germline, CDR1 MNHNY and CDR2 SVGAGI (reference sequence). After removal of 4 bases from V and 4 bases from J, the junction contained 9 bases not matched to a gene. CDR3 size: 16 residues. In nucleotides, the CDR3 is TGTGCCAGCAGTTCCAGTAAGGGGGCCCTTAATGAAAAACTGTTTTTT. This encodes CASSSSKGALNEKLFF.

This clonotype turned up a few times. V is TRBV27 and J is TRBJ1-1; 9 bases fit TRBD1. The CDR3 spans 13 residues. The germline V gene encodes CDR1 MNHEY and CDR2 SMNVEV (reference sequence). V was clipped by 6 bases and J by 4 bases; unmatched bases: 3. In nucleotides, the CDR3 is TGTGCCAGCAGCGACAGGGGGTTCACTGAAGCTTTCTTT. This codes for CASSDRGFTEAFF.

V gene TRBV3-1 combines with J gene TRBJ2-1, with a possible D match to TRBD1 (5 bases). Trimming pared 0 bases from V and 2 bases from J, leaving 11 bases between. This CDR3 is 16 amino acids long. Germline V gene data show CDR1 as LGHDT and CDR2 as YNNKEL (reference sequence). The CDR3 DNA is TGTGCCAGCAGCCAAGATAAGGCAGGGACCTACAATGAGCAGTTCTTC. Its protein product is CASSQDKAGTYNEQFF.